The 23 T cell receptor beta chains below all came from one sample that was sequenced in a study of molecular identifiers for immune sequencing clone quantification. TCRdb reprocessed the PCR reads with MiXCR, giving one entry per CDR3 protein. This sample has approximately 590,000 distinct CDR3 sequences, with 25% found just once. Sequences were obtained from naive CD8+ T cells from blood, with Jurkat cell RNA spiked in. Stated subset: FACS-sorted CD8+CD4-CCR7+CD45RA+ naive T cells. Receptor source: a human donor in good health. Some libraries in this study had Jurkat cell RNA spiked in.

The chain carries TRBV5-5 and TRBJ2-3; D remains unclear. Trimming cost V 1 base and J 6 bases, with 6 bases left between them. Looked up from germline, CDR1 is SGHKS and CDR2 is YYEKEE (reference sequence). This CDR3 has 12 amino acids. CDR3 amino acids: CASSLSVDTQYF. The CDR3 nucleotides read TGTGCCAGCAGCTTGTCGGTGGATACGCAGTATTTT.

This clonotype came up a few times. J is TRBJ1-1 and V is TRBV6-2 or TRBV6-3; D remains unclear. CDR1 MNHEY and CDR2 SVGEGT come from the germline V gene. Trimming pared 5 bases from V and 1 base from J, leaving 11 bases between. The CDR3 is made up of 14 amino acids. Written as DNA, the CDR3 is TGTGCCAGCAGTCTAACGGACGGGAACACTGAAGCTTTCTTT. Residues: CASSLTDGNTEAFF.

The V gene is TRBV10-3, the J gene TRBJ1-1; D remains ambiguous. Trimming shortened V by 2 bases and J by 1 base, and 11 bases separated the two germline ends. This CDR3 contains 15 residues. CDR1 and CDR2 from the germline V gene are ENHRY and SYGVKD. The CDR3 loop is CAISEHPTTNTEAFF. CDR3 coding DNA: TGTGCCATCAGTGAGCACCCGACTACGAACACTGAAGCTTTCTTT.

Only a few counts were recorded for this clonotype. The gene calls are TRBV20-1 and TRBJ2-7; D ambiguous. The germline CDR1 and CDR2 sequences are DFQATT and SNEGSKA (reference sequence). The V end was cut by 3 bases, the J end by 2 bases, with 11 bases between. This CDR3 is 13 amino acids long. The CDR3 nucleotides are TGCAGTGCTAGGGAGCCCACCCCCTACGAGCAGTACTTC. It is translated as CSAREPTPYEQYF.

As for this clonotype: Germline is not matched at one junction end, which may reflect a read error. The chain has TRBV9 and TRBJ2-6; possible D gene TRBD1, 6 bases. Germline values: CDR1 SGDLS, CDR2 YYNGEE. CDR3 length: 15 amino acids. The CDR3 DNA follows: TGTACCAGCAGCCCAGAGGGGGTAGGGGCCAACGTCCTGACTTTC. The encoded protein is CTSSPEGVGANVLTF. The complete variable domain, with remaining parts taken from reference TRBV9 and TRBJ2-6, reads DSGVTQTPKHLITATGQRVTLRCSPRSGDLSVYWYQQSLDQGLQFLIQYYNGEERAKGNILERFSAQQFPDLHSELNLSSLELGDSALYFCTSSPEGVGANVLTFGAGSRLTVL.

In regard to this clonotype: Compared with germline, one end of the junction differs, possibly owing to a read error. The chain has TRBV7-9 and TRBJ2-2, with a tentative D call TRBD2 (5 bases). The length of the CDR3 is 12 residues. Germline CDR1 SEHNR, CDR2 FQNEAQ (reference sequence). The CDR3, as DNA: TGTGCCAGCAGCTTCAACACCGGGGAGCTGTCTTTT. It is translated as CASSFNTGELSF.

This clonotype showed up just a few times. The chain carries TRBV5-6 and TRBJ1-1; 7 bases align to TRBD1. Germline trimming cut 3 bases from V and 5 bases from J; bases unmatched to any gene: 10. Germline values: CDR1 SGHDT, CDR2 YYEEEE. The CDR3 is 15 residues long. The CDR3 bases are TGTGCCAGCAGCTCACTAGGACAGGTTCGGACTGAAGCTTTCTTT. Its translation is CASSSLGQVRTEAFF.

The gene calls are TRBV7-9 and TRBJ2-7; 10 bases agree with TRBD1. Germline lookup yields CDR1 SEHNR and CDR2 FQNEAQ (reference sequence). CDR3 length: 15 amino acids. Losses at the gene ends were 5 bases for V and 4 bases for J; bases not matched to a gene: 8. The CDR3 loop reads CASSDWDRGSYEQYF. The CDR3, as DNA: TGTGCCAGCAGCGACTGGGACAGGGGTAGTTACGAGCAGTACTTC.

This sequence joins TRBV28 and TRBJ1-1; D possibly corresponds to TRBD1 (5 bases). This CDR3 has 15 residues. Trimming took off 5 bases at V and 3 bases at J, with 16 bases between the two ends. Germline V lookup: CDR1 MDHEN, CDR2 SYDVKM. In DNA form, the CDR3 reads TGTGCCAGCAGTCAACAATGGGGGGTGCACACTGAAGCTTTCTTT. Protein product: CASSQQWGVHTEAFF.

This clonotype was seen many times. This sequence joins TRBV7-9 and TRBJ2-7; D is perhaps TRBD1 (5 bases). The CDR3 totals 13 residues. Deletions cut 5 bases from V and 7 bases from J, with 15 bases between. Germline values: CDR1 SEHNR, CDR2 FQNEAQ (reference sequence). The CDR3 region is CASSQRLGPEQYF. The CDR3 region has the DNA TGTGCCAGCAGCCAAAGGCTGGGGCCTGAGCAGTACTTC.

There are a few counts of this clonotype. This chain links TRBV27 with TRBJ2-7; 10 bases agree with TRBD2. Trimming at V came to 5 bases and at J to 6 bases, leaving 10 bases not matched to a gene. The CDR3 length is 15 residues. Germline V lookup: CDR1 MNHEY, CDR2 SMNVEV (reference sequence). The CDR3 bases are TGTGCCAGCAGTCGAATCCTAGCGGGAGTGGGCGAGCAGTACTTC. It specifies CASSRILAGVGEQYF.

The chain's CDR3 is CASSSTGQIYEQYF. Here the CDR3 DNA reads TGTGCCAGCAGCTCAACGGGACAGATCTACGAGCAGTACTTC. The chain uses TRBV27 and TRBJ2-7, with TRBD1 matching over 7 bases. CDR1 is MNHEY, CDR2 SMNVEV, per germline (reference sequence). V shed 6 bases, J shed 3 bases, and the junction held 8 bases outside the gene matches. The length of the CDR3 is 14 residues.

The sample holds many counts of this clonotype. The chain links TRBV29-1 to TRBJ1-1; 7 bases are a match to TRBD1. The length of the CDR3 is 15 residues. V lost 0 bases, J lost 1 base, and 5 bases stayed unmatched. Germline V gene sequence: CDR1 SQVTM, CDR2 ANQGSEA. Here the CDR3 reads CSVEDRDRANTEAFF. CDR3 sequence (DNA): TGCAGCGTTGAAGATCGAGACAGGGCGAACACTGAAGCTTTCTTT.

This clonotype was seen many times. The genes are TRBV7-9 and TRBJ2-7, with 7 positions matching TRBD1. The germline gives CDR1 SEHNR, CDR2 FQNEAQ (reference sequence). Trimming removed 5 bases from V and 2 bases from J; junction bases left unmatched: 6. The CDR3 has 14 residues. CDR3 sequence (DNA): TGTGCCAGCAGCGATCGGGACAGCGCCTACGAGCAGTACTTC. Protein sequence: CASSDRDSAYEQYF.

The table lists this clonotype with a few counts. One junction end disagrees with the germline gene, perhaps due to a read error. V and J are TRBV28 and TRBJ2-5, with 9 bases matching TRBD1. This CDR3 is 14 amino acids long. CDR1 MDHEN and CDR2 SYDVKM come from the germline V gene. As DNA, the CDR3 is TGTGCCAGCAGTTTAACAGGGGGCCAAGAGACCCGGTACTTC. Protein: CASSLTGGQETRYF.

The J gene is TRBJ1-3, the V gene TRBV9; no clear D. CDR3 size: 12 residues. V was shortened by 0 bases and J by 6 bases, with 4 bases between the two germline ends. Looked up from germline, CDR1 is SGDLS and CDR2 is YYNGEE. The CDR3 is CASSVDSNTIYF. The CDR3 nucleotides read TGTGCCAGCAGCGTAGATTCAAACACCATATATTTT.

V gene TRBV20-1 combines with J gene TRBJ2-7, with TRBD1 identical over 8 bases. Germline V CDR1 and CDR2: DFQATT, SNEGSKA (reference sequence). Trimming at V came to 0 bases and at J to 4 bases, leaving 8 bases not matched to a gene. This CDR3 contains 15 residues. DNA for the CDR3: TGCAGTGCTAGAGATAAGCCAGGGGGCTTATACGAGCAGTACTTC. Translation: CSARDKPGGLYEQYF.

The gene calls are TRBV5-1 and TRBJ2-7, with D possibly being TRBD1 (6 bases). Germline V lookup: CDR1 SGHRS, CDR2 YFSETQ. CDR3 length equals 15 residues. The ends were cut back, 3 bases at V and 4 bases at J, with 17 bases in the middle. The CDR3 region is CASSYRGRGQYEQYF. DNA of the CDR3: TGCGCCAGCAGCTACCGGGGCAGGGGTCAATACGAGCAGTACTTC.

The chain couples TRBV19 to TRBJ1-1; D perhaps matches TRBD1 (6 bases). CDR1 and CDR2 (germline): LNHDA, SQIVND (reference sequence). The CDR3 spans 15 residues. Deletions cut 9 bases from V and 4 bases from J, with 21 bases between. The CDR3 here is CASRAGDRITTEAFF. In nucleotides, the CDR3 is TGTGCCAGCCGAGCAGGAGACAGGATCACCACTGAAGCTTTCTTT.

The V call is TRBV4-2, the J call TRBJ1-2; no clear D. CDR1 and CDR2 (germline): LGHNA, YNFKEQ. The V end lost 4 bases, the J end lost 2 bases, and 14 bases lay between the germline ends. This CDR3 has 15 amino acids. The CDR3 nucleotides read TGTGCCAGCAGCCGAGAAGGAAAATGGAACTATGGCTACACCTTC. This gives the protein CASSREGKWNYGYTF.

As concerns this clonotype: A read error may explain this, as a much larger clone is one base away. V is TRBV5-1 and J is TRBJ2-7, with D possibly being TRBD1 (5 bases). CDR1 is SGHRS and CDR2 is YFSETQ in the germline V gene. The V end lost 4 bases, the J end lost 4 bases, and 12 bases lay between the germline ends. The length of the CDR3 is 13 residues. CDR3 coding DNA: TGCGCCAGCAGCATTGACAGAATTTACGAGCAGTACTTC. It yields the protein CASSIDRIYEQYF.

The gene calls are TRBV7-2 and TRBJ2-7, with no clear D. Between the trimmed V and J ends, which lost 1 base and 4 bases, there was a span of 8 bases. This CDR3 contains 13 residues. The germline V gene encodes CDR1 SGHTA and CDR2 FQGNSA. In nucleotides, the CDR3 is TGTGCCAGCAGCTTAGTTCTGAATTACGAGCAGTACTTC. Translation gives CASSLVLNYEQYF.

This clonotype was seen a handful of times. The chain uses TRBV28 and TRBJ2-7; D perhaps matches TRBD2 (5 bases). Per germline, CDR1 MDHEN and CDR2 SYDVKM. The CDR3 runs 13 residues. V was pared by 5 bases and J by 3 bases, with 11 bases between. CDR3 protein: CASSATSFYEQYF. The CDR3 nucleotides read TGTGCCAGCAGTGCTACTAGTTTCTACGAGCAGTACTTC.